The next 27 T cell receptor beta chains were all read from a single sample in a study of regulatory T cells in long-lasting Graves disease. Building of the TCR beta libraries involved iRepertoire HTBI primers and Arm-PCR of CDR3 regions. MiXCR, applied by TCRdb to the multiplex PCR reads, yields one record per CDR3 protein. The data show around 400,000 distinct CDR3 sequences, with 23% seen just once and approximately 28% held by the top ten. Noted time point: persistent/refractory GD, antithyroid drugs over 5 years with positive TRAb. Researchers made the TCR library from RNA that was extracted from PBMCs. The sequences come from peripheral blood mononuclear cells (PBMCs), collected when the disease was refractory, from a patient treated with antithyroid drugs. The receptors were gathered from a female donor with Graves disease.

This clonotype was seen a few times. The gene calls are TRBV20-1 and TRBJ1-1; tentatively, D is TRBD1 (6 bases). This CDR3 region has 14 residues. Per the germline V gene, CDR1 is DFQATT and CDR2 is SNEGSKA (reference sequence). Trimming shortened V by 3 bases and J by 6 bases, and 17 bases separated the two germline ends. The CDR3 region is CSASLPGGRAEAFF. DNA for the CDR3: TGCAGTGCTAGTTTACCCGGGGGCCGGGCTGAAGCTTTCTTT.

This chain links TRBV20-1 with TRBJ1-5; the match to TRBD1 covers 11 bases. V gave up 2 bases and J gave up 2 bases; unmatched junction bases: 8. There are 17 residues in the CDR3. Germline CDR1 DFQATT, CDR2 SNEGSKA (reference sequence). CDR3 DNA sequence: TGCAGTGCTAGACCGGACAGGGGGCGCCTTGGCAATCAGCCCCAGCATTTT. Residues: CSARPDRGRLGNQPQHF.

This clonotype was counted only a few times. At one end the junction does not follow the germline gene, possibly because of a read error. This rearrangement joins TRBV5-1 to TRBJ2-7; 8 nucleotides agree with TRBD1. CDR3 length: 15 amino acids. Germline CDR1 reads SGHRS; CDR2 reads YFSETQ. The CDR3 is CASSLARTGPEEQYF. CDR3 nucleotide sequence: TGTGCCAGCAGCTTGGCGAGGACAGGGCCAGAGGAGCAGTACTTC.

This clonotype was counted many times. The J gene is TRBJ1-2, the V gene TRBV12-3 or TRBV12-4, with 10 bases lining up with TRBD1. The CDR3 is 14 amino acids. The trim removed 6 bases at V and 4 bases at J, leaving 5 bases unmatched. CDR3 nucleotides: TGTGCCAGCAGACAGACAGGGGGCGGCTATGGCTACACCTTC. It codes for CASRQTGGGYGYTF.

The chain links TRBV20-1 to TRBJ1-2; no clear D gene. The CDR3 is made up of 14 amino acids. Trimming took off 0 bases at V and 4 bases at J, with 12 bases between the two ends. The germline CDR1 and CDR2 sequences are DFQATT and SNEGSKA (reference sequence). The CDR3 DNA sequence: TGCAGTGCTAGAGATTCTCTCCGGAGCTATGGCTACACCTTC. Residues: CSARDSLRSYGYTF.

This clonotype was counted a few times. The V gene is TRBV20-1, the J gene TRBJ2-7; TRBD2 matches 8 bases. The CDR3 extends over 15 amino acids. The germline V gene has CDR1 DFQATT and CDR2 SNEGSKA (reference sequence). CDR3 in DNA: TGCAGCCTTATACCGATGACTAGCGCCCCCTACGAGCAGTACTTC. This codes for CSLIPMTSAPYEQYF.

The V call is TRBV5-1, the J call TRBJ2-3; 10 bases line up with TRBD1. Germline assignment: CDR1 SGHRS and CDR2 YFSETQ. CDR3 size: 16 residues. The trim removed 4 bases at V and 2 bases at J, leaving 7 bases unmatched. For the CDR3, the DNA is TGCGCCAGCAGCCTCGGGACAGGGGTTCCCACAGATACGCAGTATTTT. Its translation: CASSLGTGVPTDTQYF.

The genes are TRBV14 and TRBJ2-3, with TRBD2 as a possible D gene (5 bases). The CDR3 spans 15 residues. The V gene's germline CDR1 is SGHDN and CDR2 FVKESK. Between the trimmed V and J ends, which lost 4 bases and 2 bases, there was a span of 13 bases. The CDR3 DNA reads TGTGCCAGCAGCCCAGGACTCAGATTCACAGATACGCAGTATTTT. Translation gives CASSPGLRFTDTQYF.

This clonotype was detected only a few times. V usage is TRBV5-1 and J usage is TRBJ2-7, with D maybe TRBD1 (5 bases). Between the trimmed V and J ends, which lost 6 bases and 1 base, there was a span of 17 bases. This CDR3 spans 15 amino acids. CDR1 and CDR2 from the germline V gene are SGHRS and YFSETQ. CDR3: CASKLRTGTSYEQYF. CDR3 in DNA: TGCGCCAGCAAGCTCCGAACAGGAACTTCCTACGAGCAGTACTTC.

V is TRBV10-3 and J is TRBJ2-4; the D gene is possibly TRBD1 (5 bases). This CDR3 is 16 amino acids long. Germline V CDR1 and CDR2: ENHRY, SYGVKD. Trimming shortened V by 0 bases and J by 0 bases, and 9 bases separated the two germline ends. CDR3 region: CAISESDNPAKNIQYF. The CDR3 DNA sequence: TGTGCCATCAGTGAGTCGGACAATCCAGCCAAAAACATTCAGTACTTC.

In this sample, this clonotype turned up once. At one boundary the junction diverges from the germline segment, which might be a read error. CDR3 region: CSARDIAPGQGNGKLFF. CDR3 in DNA: TGCAGTGCTAGAGATATCGCCCCGGGACAGGGTAATGGAAAACTGTTTTTT. The rearrangement links TRBV20-1 to TRBJ1-4; 9 nucleotides match TRBD1. CDR1 and CDR2 (germline): DFQATT, SNEGSKA (reference sequence). The CDR3 is 17 residues long.

This chain uses TRBV6-1 with TRBJ2-2, with 9 bases that match TRBD2. Germline V gene sequence: CDR1 MNHNS, CDR2 SASEGT. The CDR3 has 16 residues. The J segment lost 5 bases and the V segment lost 5 bases, leaving 9 bases of the junction unmatched. CDR3 nucleotides: TGTGCCAGCAGTCGAAAACTTCTAGCGGGGACCGGGGAGCTGTTTTTT. Translating gives CASSRKLLAGTGELFF.

The V gene is TRBV29-1, the J gene TRBJ2-7, with D perhaps matching TRBD1 (6 bases). CDR3 length equals 14 residues. Germline values: CDR1 SQVTM, CDR2 ANQGSEA. V was shortened by 7 bases and J by 6 bases, with 22 bases between the two germline ends. CDR3 sequence reads: CSARKAQGFREQYF. CDR3 nucleotides: TGCAGCGCTAGAAAGGCTCAGGGGTTTCGCGAGCAGTACTTC.

In this sample, this clonotype turned up many times. The J gene is TRBJ2-1, the V gene TRBV2, with 14 bases aligning to TRBD2. The germline CDR1 and CDR2 sequences are SNHLY and FYNNEI. J was trimmed by 2 bases and V by 3 bases; bases with no gene match: 6. The CDR3 extends over 18 amino acids. The CDR3, as DNA: TGTGCCAGCAGTGAGGCTGGACTAGCGGGAGGCACCTACAATGAGCAGTTCTTC. Translation gives CASSEAGLAGGTYNEQFF.

This chain joins TRBV19 and TRBJ2-2, with D perhaps being TRBD1 or TRBD2 (5 bases each). This CDR3 has 15 residues. CDR1 is LNHDA, CDR2 SQIVND, per germline (reference sequence). V was clipped by 7 bases and J by 0 bases, with 12 bases between them. The chain's CDR3 is CASKRQGPNTGELFF. CDR3 bases: TGTGCCAGTAAAAGGCAGGGACCGAACACCGGGGAGCTGTTTTTT.

In its sample, this clonotype was seen many times. The gene calls are TRBV2 and TRBJ2-7; D unresolved. In germline, CDR1 is SNHLY, CDR2 FYNNEI. The ends were cut back, 2 bases at V and 0 bases at J, with 8 bases in the middle. The CDR3 is 14 residues long. The CDR3 DNA sequence: TGTGCCAGCAGTGAACGGCCGAGCTCCTACGAGCAGTACTTC. This sequence encodes CASSERPSSYEQYF.

This clonotype showed up just a few times. This rearrangement joins TRBV4-2 to TRBJ1-2, with a tentative D call TRBD1 (5 bases). V was cut by 6 bases and J by 6 bases, with 17 bases left in between. The CDR3 extends over 14 amino acids. From germline, CDR1 is LGHNA and CDR2 YNFKEQ. The CDR3 DNA sequence: TGTGCCAGCAGTCTCCGGGGGGGAGACAATGGCTACACCTTC. It is translated as CASSLRGGDNGYTF.

This clonotype has ten or more counts. The chain joins TRBV2 to TRBJ2-5; D uncertain. Germline-derived CDR1 and CDR2 are SNHLY and FYNNEI. CDR3 size: 11 residues. V was trimmed by 6 bases and J by 4 bases, leaving 6 bases between them. In DNA form, the CDR3 reads TGTGCCAGCAGCAAATCAGAGACCCAGTACTTC. This encodes CASSKSETQYF. The entire variable domain, with the rest obtained from reference TRBV2 and TRBJ2-5, is as follows: EPEVTQTPSHQVTQMGQEVILRCVPISNHLYFYWYRQILGQKVEFLVSFYNNEISEKSEIFDDQFSVERPDGSNFTLKIRSTKLEDSAMYFCASSKSETQYFGPGTRLLVL.

This clonotype turned up a few times. J is TRBJ2-7 and V is TRBV20-1; 9 bases map to TRBD1. Germline values: CDR1 DFQATT, CDR2 SNEGSKA (reference sequence). The trim removed 2 bases at V and 2 bases at J, leaving 4 bases unmatched. This CDR3 spans 14 amino acids. The CDR3 region has the DNA TGCAGTGCTAGACCGGACAGGGGTCCCTACGAGCAGTACTTC. Translation gives CSARPDRGPYEQYF.

The sample holds many counts of this clonotype. The rearrangement uses TRBV28 and TRBJ1-1; possibly TRBD1 for D (5 bases). The CDR3 has 14 residues. Trimming shortened V by 7 bases and J by 5 bases, and 17 bases separated the two germline ends. Germline CDR1 reads MDHEN; CDR2 reads SYDVKM. CDR3 nucleotides: TGTGCCAGCAACCAGGCAGGGTTGGGAACTGAAGCTTTCTTT. Translated, it gives CASNQAGLGTEAFF. Variable domain in full (rest from reference TRBV28 and TRBJ1-1): DVKVTQSSRYLVKRTGEKVFLECVQDMDHENMFWYRQDPGLGLRLIYFSYDVKMKEKGDIPEGYSVSREKKERFSLILESASTNQTSMYLCASNQAGLGTEAFFGQGTRLTVV.

The chain uses TRBV4-2 and TRBJ2-7; a possible D gene is TRBD2 (5 bases). The CDR3 spans 14 residues. The germline V gene encodes CDR1 LGHNA and CDR2 YNFKEQ. The ends were cut back, 5 bases at V and 3 bases at J, with 14 bases in the middle. The CDR3 nucleotides read TGTGCCAGCAGCGGACTTGGCAGCATCTACGAGCAGTACTTC. Translation gives CASSGLGSIYEQYF.

The chain has TRBV5-1 and TRBJ2-2; 7 nucleotides align to TRBD2. This CDR3 has 16 residues. Looked up from germline, CDR1 is SGHRS and CDR2 is YFSETQ. The V and J ends lost 1 base and 0 bases, in that order; junction bases with no gene match: 3. The CDR3 loop is CASSLPSGTNTGELFF. The DNA for the CDR3 is TGCGCCAGCAGCTTGCCTAGCGGAACGAACACCGGGGAGCTGTTTTTT.

This clonotype was seen at least ten times. The rearrangement uses TRBV20-1 and TRBJ1-2; tentative D call: TRBD1 (6 bases). Trimming took 3 bases from V and 4 from J, leaving 12 bases between them. The CDR3 has 13 amino acids. From germline, CDR1 is DFQATT and CDR2 SNEGSKA (reference sequence). The CDR3 nucleotides are TGCAGTGCTAGCGCACAGGGAACCTATGGCTACACCTTC. Translated, it gives CSASAQGTYGYTF.

The chain recombines TRBV5-1 with TRBJ2-7; 8 bases line up with TRBD1. Germline CDR1 is SGHRS and CDR2 is YFSETQ. The CDR3 spans 15 residues. V was pared by 4 bases and J by 3 bases, with 9 bases of the junction left unmatched. CDR3 nucleotides: TGCGCCAGCAGCGTGTCCGGGACAGGTATCTACGAGCAGTACTTC. Translation: CASSVSGTGIYEQYF.

This clonotype was seen repeatedly, ten times or more. Written as DNA, the CDR3 is TGTGCCAGCAGTGACGGACTAGCGAGCTCGTACGAGCAGTACTTC. Protein: CASSDGLASSYEQYF. J is TRBJ2-7 and V is TRBV2; 9 nucleotides line up with TRBD2. CDR1 is SNHLY, CDR2 FYNNEI, per germline. Trimming at V came to 3 bases and at J to 4 bases, leaving 7 bases not matched to a gene. The CDR3 sequence is 15 residues long.

This clonotype showed up many times. The CDR3: CASSRSGTQETQYF. CDR3 DNA sequence: TGTGCCAGCAGCCGTTCGGGCACCCAAGAGACCCAGTACTTC. This chain joins TRBV7-3 and TRBJ2-5, with no clear D. This CDR3 contains 14 residues. V was cut by 5 bases and J by 1 base, with 11 bases left in between. Germline V gene lookup returns CDR1 SGHTA and CDR2 FQGTGA.

The sample holds a few counts of this clonotype. The junction shows a germline mismatch at one end, possibly a read error. The chain employs TRBV29-1 and TRBJ1-2; D perhaps matches TRBD1 (5 bases). Germline values: CDR1 SQVTM, CDR2 ANQGSEA. The CDR3 consists of 14 residues. The CDR3 is CSVATGRTNYGYAF. In DNA form, the CDR3 reads TGCAGCGTCGCTACGGGACGGACTAACTATGGCTACGCCTTC.